This TCR beta chain emerged from a study of OX40 agonist ivuxolimab in advanced cancers. Study overall: Every 2 weeks, ivuxolimab was infused into the patients intravenously at between 0.01 and 10 mg/kg. Study-wide results and limits: At doses 0.1 to 3.0 mg/kg, CD4+ and CD8+ clones expanded.

This CDR3 is built from 15 residues. Germline V gene sequence: CDR1 SNHLY, CDR2 FYNNEI. V shed 3 bases and J 4 bases; nucleotides not matched to a gene: 9. TCRdb's copy holds only in-frame clones and misses some; the assay was immunoSEQ multiplex PCR. The table has fewer than 35,000 clones, roughly 87% seen once; the top ten hold about 54%. This clone appeared a single time. What it binds is unknown. The sequence was obtained from an adult with an advanced solid tumor such as melanoma, head and neck, liver or kidney cancer. The sequenced sample was CD4+ or CD8+ T cells sorted from blood, obtained in a trial of the OX40 agonist ivuxolimab. This chain uses TRBV2 with TRBJ2-7, with 7 positions matching TRBD1. As DNA, the CDR3 is TGTGCCAGCAGTGAGAACAGGGGAAGGGCGTACGAGCAGTACTTC. It is translated as CASSENRGRAYEQYF.